The clone carrying this T cell receptor beta chain was picked up one time. Following autologous stem cell transplantation, relapse occurred in every patient, and exposure to brentuximab vedotin varied. This sample was taken from a study of PD-1 blockade in classical Hodgkin lymphoma. The V end was cut by 5 bases, the J end by 8 bases, with 9 bases between. Germline V CDR1 and CDR2: DFQATT, SNEGSKA (reference sequence). CDR3 length: 10 residues. Assay used: immunoSEQ multiplex PCR; TCRdb lists only in-frame clones, some missing. The sample has around 99,000 clones, 81% seen once. This chain connects TRBV20-1 to TRBJ1-1; D gene unclear. This clonotype was sampled from a human donor with classical Hodgkin lymphoma. The sample was peripheral blood mononuclear cells (PBMCs), taken before the second cycle of nivolumab. The CDR3 is CSALREEAFF. For the CDR3, the DNA is TGCAGTGCTCTTAGGGAGGAAGCTTTCTTT.